One sample yielded the 7 T cell receptor beta chains listed below, sequenced in a study of graft-versus-host responses after intestinal transplantation. TCRdb's copy holds only in-frame clones and misses some; the assay was immunoSEQ multiplex PCR. The sample yields more than 20,000 clones, 85% to 95% seen once. Here the sequenced sample was PBMCs, taken roughly 270 days after intestinal transplant. These receptors were taken from a human patient who received an intestinal transplant, so some T cells may come from the graft donor.

The chain employs TRBV28 and TRBJ2-1, with TRBD1 matching over 11 bases. The germline CDR1 and CDR2 sequences are MDHEN and SYDVKM. The CDR3 contains 19 residues. Trimming took 5 bases from V and 7 from J; bases not matched to a gene: 19. The CDR3 DNA follows: TGTGCCAGCAGTCTCCGGGACAGGGGGACGAGGGCGGAGGGGAATGAGCAGTTCTTC. Translating gives CASSLRDRGTRAEGNEQFF.

The rearrangement joins TRBV18 to TRBJ1-2; 9 bases match TRBD1. Germline trimming cut 3 bases from V and 4 bases from J; bases unmatched to any gene: 6. CDR1 KGHSH and CDR2 LQKENI come from the germline V gene. The CDR3 consists of 15 residues. The CDR3 spells CASSPRQGEGYGYTF. The CDR3 nucleotides read TGTGCCAGCTCACCGAGACAGGGGGAGGGCTATGGCTACACCTTC.

The CDR3 loop is CASSFTKSGRNTEAFF. CDR3 coding DNA: TGTGCCAGCAGCTTTACGAAGTCGGGCAGGAACACTGAAGCTTTCTTT. The genes are TRBV7-9 and TRBJ1-1; D uncertain. Germline loops: CDR1 SEHNR, CDR2 FQNEAQ (reference sequence). CDR3 size: 16 residues. Trimming removed 3 bases from V and 1 base from J, with 15 bases in between.

The genes are TRBV6-6 and TRBJ2-1; 9 nucleotides align to TRBD1. Germline V gene lookup returns CDR1 MNHNY and CDR2 SVGAGI (reference sequence). V dropped 7 bases and J dropped 7; count of bases not matched to a gene: 11. This CDR3 spans 15 amino acids. This CDR3 reads CASTSPGTGRNEQFF. The CDR3, as DNA: TGTGCCAGCACCAGTCCCGGGACAGGGAGAAATGAGCAGTTCTTC.

The CDR3 sequence: CSVEGRGPDYGYTF. The CDR3 coding sequence is TGCAGCGTTGAGGGGAGGGGGCCGGACTATGGCTACACCTTC. This chain uses TRBV29-1 with TRBJ1-2; 7 bases fit TRBD1. Germline V gene data show CDR1 as SQVTM and CDR2 as ANQGSEA. The CDR3 is 14 amino acids. After removal of 3 bases from V and 3 bases from J, the junction contained 7 bases not matched to a gene.

The chain uses TRBV9 and TRBJ2-1; a possible D gene is TRBD2 (6 bases). CDR3 length: 15 residues. Between the trimmed V and J ends, which lost 0 bases and 4 bases, there was a span of 11 bases. CDR1 and CDR2 from the germline V gene are SGDLS and YYNGEE. The CDR3 nucleotides are TGTGCCAGCAGCGTAGGCACTAGCATATACAATGAGCAGTTCTTC. As protein: CASSVGTSIYNEQFF.

This clone has only a few counts. V gene TRBV30 combines with J gene TRBJ1-5; 8 bases line up with TRBD1. J lost 2 bases, V lost 1 base, and 1 base had no gene match. The CDR3 sequence is 14 residues long. Germline V gene lookup returns CDR1 GTSNPN and CDR2 SVGIG (reference sequence). The CDR3 here is CAWSGGQGNQPQHF. Here the CDR3 DNA reads TGTGCCTGGAGTGGGGGACAGGGCAATCAGCCCCAGCATTTT.